Included here is one TCR beta chain sequence, with context. It lacks a known antigen. No base quality values were provided; no much bigger clone lies one nucleotide off. This specimen belongs to a study of control samples from healthy donors and cancer patients (dated by TCRdb to about 2020). Including the terminal cysteine and phenylalanine, the CDR3 comprises 11 residues. This entry keeps only the CDR3 DNA: 33 bases, framed from base 1. Library construction relied on the immunoSEQ multiplex PCR assay. TCRdb carries this immuneACCESS record with in-frame sequences only. Its versions omit some clonotypes, under half of them owing to an unresolved V gene in the studies checked, with the rest unexplained. This sample is represented by 70,000 to 100,000 clones; 91% of them were singletons. The ten largest make up approximately 15% of the sample.

The sample comprised blood. The rearranged chain carries TRBV21-1 and TRBJ2-7. TRBV21-1 is a pseudogene locus. The sequence came from a man aged 50-60 years in good health. The DNA sequence is given as TGTGCCAGCAGCATCGACGAGCTTGAAGGCTTC. This is translated as CASSIDELEGF.